This TCR beta chain was captured by sequencing in a study of T-cell memory formation after mild COVID-19. Regarding this clonotype: Its target is unknown.

This CDR3 spans 16 amino acids. The germline V and J ends were trimmed by 6 bases and 2 bases, with 17 bases remaining between them. TCR alpha and TCR beta cDNA libraries with sample barcodes and UMIs came from 5'RACE using constant-segment primers. TCRdb itself ran the 5' RACE reads through MiXCR, one entry per CDR3 protein. Found here are tens of thousands of distinct CDR3 sequences, 10% to 15% of them singletons; the top ten hold about 27%. General study findings and limits: Shrinking CD4+ clones were chiefly CM and EM; CD8+ ones were chiefly EMRA. Later expanders leaned toward CD4+, whereas clones contracting from day 15 to 85 were balanced CD4/CD8.

Sequencing was done on a sample of PBMCs or a T cell subset sorted from them (not recorded which). The TCR sequence derives from an adult woman who had mild COVID-19 (a few samples of this study predate the infection). Cell type and time point are not known. This sequence joins TRBV12-3 or TRBV12-4 and TRBJ1-5; D not resolved. CDR3 sequence: CASSNDGVGGNQPQHF. DNA of the CDR3: TGTGCCAGCAGCAATGATGGGGTTGGAGGCAATCAGCCCCAGCATTTT.